The clone carrying this T cell receptor (beta chain) was seen a handful of times. Trimming removed 2 bases from V and 2 bases from J, with 19 bases in between. The CDR3 consists of 17 residues. Germline V gives CDR1 MNHNS, CDR2 SASEGT. The data belong to a study of blood T cell repertoires in COVID-19. Study as a whole: In each case, the material was cDNA or gDNA derived from T cells, B-cell-depleted T cells, or PBMCs.

Original handling: Cell counts per sample came from amplifying reference gene primers. The protocol was immunoSEQ multiplex PCR, while the TCRdb copy is restricted to in-frame clones and leaves out a portion. V, J and clone size reflect that table, while D and trimming were determined from the DNA. Among 120,000 to 150,000 clones, approximately 81% were seen once, and the ten largest hold approximately 2.5%. The V and J genes are TRBV6-1 and TRBJ2-7; D uncertain. The receptor's source is a human donor with acute or convalescent COVID-19. The donor label of this sample is uncertain. The source material was peripheral blood. Here the CDR3 DNA reads TGTGCCAGCAGTGAAAATCCGATGTACTCCCGGGCCTACGAGCAGTACGTC. Protein sequence: CASSENPMYSRAYEQYV.